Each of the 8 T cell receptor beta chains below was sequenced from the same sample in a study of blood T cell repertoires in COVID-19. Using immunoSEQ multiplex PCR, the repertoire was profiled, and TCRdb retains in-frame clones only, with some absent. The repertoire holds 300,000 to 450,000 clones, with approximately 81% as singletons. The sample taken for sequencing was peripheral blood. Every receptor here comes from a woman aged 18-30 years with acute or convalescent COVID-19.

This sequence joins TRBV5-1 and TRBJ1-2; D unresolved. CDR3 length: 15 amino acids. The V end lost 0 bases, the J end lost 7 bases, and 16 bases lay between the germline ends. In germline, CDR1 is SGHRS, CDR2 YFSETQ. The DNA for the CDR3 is TGCGCCAGCAGCTTGGACCCGGGGTCACGCTCTGGCTACACCTTC. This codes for CASSLDPGSRSGYTF.

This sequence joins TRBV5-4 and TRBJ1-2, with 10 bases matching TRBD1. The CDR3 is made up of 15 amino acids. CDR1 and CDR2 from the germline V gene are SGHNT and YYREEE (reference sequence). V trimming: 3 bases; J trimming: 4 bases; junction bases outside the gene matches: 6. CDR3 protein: CASSSRQGASYGYTF. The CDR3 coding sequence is TGTGCCAGCAGCTCCAGACAGGGGGCTTCCTATGGCTACACCTTC.

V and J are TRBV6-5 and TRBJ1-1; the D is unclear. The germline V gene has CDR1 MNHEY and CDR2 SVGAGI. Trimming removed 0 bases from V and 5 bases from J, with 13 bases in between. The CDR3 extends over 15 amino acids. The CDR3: CASSYSLAMETEAFF. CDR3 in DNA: TGTGCCAGCAGTTACTCGTTGGCCATGGAGACTGAAGCTTTCTTT.

The CDR3 DNA follows: TGTGCCAGCAGCCAAATAACCCCTAGCGGATCCTACAATGAGCAGTTCTTC. Its protein is CASSQITPSGSYNEQFF. The chain employs TRBV4-2 and TRBJ2-1; 7 bases fit TRBD2. V was clipped by 2 bases and J by 1 base; unmatched bases: 8. Germline CDR1 and CDR2: LGHNA and YNFKEQ. The CDR3 consists of 17 residues.

This chain's CDR3 is CASSRDRAGYTF. Here the CDR3 DNA reads TGTGCCAGCAGTAGGGACAGGGCCGGCTACACCTTC. The V gene is TRBV6-5, the J gene TRBJ1-2; 9 bases are shared with TRBD1. The CDR3 length is 12 residues. V gave up 5 bases and J gave up 8 bases; unmatched junction bases: 3. Germline CDR1 is MNHEY and CDR2 is SVGAGI.

DNA for the CDR3: TGTGCCAGCTCACCCGGGACAGGTTCGGATCAGCCCCAGCATTTT. Its protein is CASSPGTGSDQPQHF. This chain joins TRBV18 and TRBJ1-5; the match to TRBD1 covers 8 bases. J was trimmed by 5 bases and V by 3 bases; bases with no gene match: 6. The CDR3 runs to 15 residues. Germline CDR1 and CDR2: KGHSH and LQKENI.

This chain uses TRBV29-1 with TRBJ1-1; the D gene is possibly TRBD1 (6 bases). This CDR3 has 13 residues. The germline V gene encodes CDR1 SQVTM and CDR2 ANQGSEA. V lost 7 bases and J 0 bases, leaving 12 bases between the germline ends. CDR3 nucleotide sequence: TGCAGCGCTGGACAGCTCTTGAACACTGAAGCTTTCTTT. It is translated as CSAGQLLNTEAFF.

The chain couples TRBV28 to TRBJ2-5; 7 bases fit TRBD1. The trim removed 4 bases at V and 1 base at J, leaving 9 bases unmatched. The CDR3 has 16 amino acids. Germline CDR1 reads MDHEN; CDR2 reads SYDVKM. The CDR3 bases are TGTGCCAGCAGTTCACAGGGGCCCGTATTCCAAGAGACCCAGTACTTC. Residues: CASSSQGPVFQETQYF. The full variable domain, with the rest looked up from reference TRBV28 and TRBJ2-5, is DVKVTQSSRYLVKRTGEKVFLECVQDMDHENMFWYRQDPGLGLRLIYFSYDVKMKEKGDIPEGYSVSREKKERFSLILESASTNQTSMYLCASSSQGPVFQETQYFGPGTRLLVL.